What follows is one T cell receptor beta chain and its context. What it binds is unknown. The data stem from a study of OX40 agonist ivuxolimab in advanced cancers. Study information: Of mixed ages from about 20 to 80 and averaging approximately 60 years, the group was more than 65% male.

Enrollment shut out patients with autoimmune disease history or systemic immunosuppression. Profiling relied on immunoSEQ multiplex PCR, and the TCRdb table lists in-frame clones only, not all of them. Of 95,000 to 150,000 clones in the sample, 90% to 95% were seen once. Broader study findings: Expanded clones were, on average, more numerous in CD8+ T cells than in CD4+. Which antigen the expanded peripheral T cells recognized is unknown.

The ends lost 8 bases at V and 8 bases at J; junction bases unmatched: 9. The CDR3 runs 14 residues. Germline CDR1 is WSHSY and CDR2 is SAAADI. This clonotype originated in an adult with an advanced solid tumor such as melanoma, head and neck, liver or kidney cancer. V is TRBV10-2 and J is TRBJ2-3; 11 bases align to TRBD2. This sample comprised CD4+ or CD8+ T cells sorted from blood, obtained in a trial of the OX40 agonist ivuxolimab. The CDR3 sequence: CASLLAGAGGTQYF. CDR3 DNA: TGCGCCAGCTTACTAGCGGGGGCGGGGGGTACGCAGTATTTT.